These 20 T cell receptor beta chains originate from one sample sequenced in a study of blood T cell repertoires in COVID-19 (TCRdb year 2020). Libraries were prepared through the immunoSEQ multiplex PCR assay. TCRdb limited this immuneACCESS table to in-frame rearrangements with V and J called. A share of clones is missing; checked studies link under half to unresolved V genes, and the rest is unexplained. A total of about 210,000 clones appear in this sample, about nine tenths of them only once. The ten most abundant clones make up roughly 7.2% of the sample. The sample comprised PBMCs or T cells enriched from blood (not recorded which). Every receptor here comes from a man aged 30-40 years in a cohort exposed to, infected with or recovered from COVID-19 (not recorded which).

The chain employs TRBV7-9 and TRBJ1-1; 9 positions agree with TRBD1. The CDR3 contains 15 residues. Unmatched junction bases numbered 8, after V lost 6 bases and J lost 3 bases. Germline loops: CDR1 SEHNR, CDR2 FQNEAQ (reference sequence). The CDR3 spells CASREWGQGDTEAFF. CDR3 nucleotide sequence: TGTGCCAGCAGGGAATGGGGACAGGGTGACACTGAAGCTTTCTTT.

The CDR3, as DNA: TGTGCCAGTTCCCCCGGGGGAATCTATGGCTACACCTTC. Encoded protein: CASSPGGIYGYTF. The gene calls are TRBV12-3 or TRBV12-4 and TRBJ1-2, with D perhaps TRBD1 (5 bases). The CDR3 sequence is 13 residues long. Trimming removed 9 bases from V and 4 bases from J, with 15 bases in between.

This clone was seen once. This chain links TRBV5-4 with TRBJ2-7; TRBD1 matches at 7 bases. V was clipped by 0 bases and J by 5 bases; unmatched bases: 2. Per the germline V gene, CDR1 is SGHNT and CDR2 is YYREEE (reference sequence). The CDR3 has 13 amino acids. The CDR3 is CASSLDRGNEQYF. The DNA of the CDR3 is TGTGCCAGCAGCTTGGACAGGGGCAACGAGCAGTACTTC. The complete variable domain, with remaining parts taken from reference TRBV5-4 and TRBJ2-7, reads ETGVTQSPTHLIKTRGQQVTLRCSSQSGHNTVSWYQQALGQGPQFIFQYYREEENGRGNFPPRFSGLQFPNYSSELNVNALELDDSALYLCASSLDRGNEQYFGPGTRLTVT.

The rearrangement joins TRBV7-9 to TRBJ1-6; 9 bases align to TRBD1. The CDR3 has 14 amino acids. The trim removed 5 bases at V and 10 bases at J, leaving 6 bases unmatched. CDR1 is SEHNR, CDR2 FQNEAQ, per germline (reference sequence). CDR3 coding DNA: TGTGCCAGCAGCCCGGACAGGGGTGGCTCACCCCTCCACTTT. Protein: CASSPDRGGSPLHF.

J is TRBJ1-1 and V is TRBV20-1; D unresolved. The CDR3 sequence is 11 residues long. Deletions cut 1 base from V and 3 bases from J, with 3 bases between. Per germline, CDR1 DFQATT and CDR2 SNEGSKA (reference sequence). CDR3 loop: CSARADTEAFF. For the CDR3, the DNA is TGCAGTGCTAGAGCGGACACTGAAGCTTTCTTT.

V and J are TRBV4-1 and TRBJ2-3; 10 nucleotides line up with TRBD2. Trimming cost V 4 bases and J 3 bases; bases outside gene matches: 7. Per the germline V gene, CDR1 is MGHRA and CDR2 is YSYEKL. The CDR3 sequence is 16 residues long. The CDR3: CASSPSLAGVTDTQYF. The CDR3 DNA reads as TGCGCCAGCAGCCCCTCCCTAGCGGGAGTTACAGATACGCAGTATTTT.

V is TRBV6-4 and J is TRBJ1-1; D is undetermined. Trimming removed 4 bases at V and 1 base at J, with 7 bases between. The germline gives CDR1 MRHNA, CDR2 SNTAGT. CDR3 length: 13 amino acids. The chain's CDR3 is CASSVAENTEAFF. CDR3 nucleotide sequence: TGTGCCAGCAGTGTTGCGGAGAACACTGAAGCTTTCTTT.

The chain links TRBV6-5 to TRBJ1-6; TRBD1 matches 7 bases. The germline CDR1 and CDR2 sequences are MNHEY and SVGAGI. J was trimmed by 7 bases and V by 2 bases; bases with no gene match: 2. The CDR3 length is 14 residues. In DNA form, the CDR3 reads TGTGCCAGCAGTTACGGGACAGACAATTCACCCCTCCACTTT. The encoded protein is CASSYGTDNSPLHF.

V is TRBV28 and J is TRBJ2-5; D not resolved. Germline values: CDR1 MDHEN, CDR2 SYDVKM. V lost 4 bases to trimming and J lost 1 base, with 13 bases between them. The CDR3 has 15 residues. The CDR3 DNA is TGTGCCAGCAGTTCCCTCCAGCCAGGCCAAGAGACCCAGTACTTC. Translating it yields CASSSLQPGQETQYF.

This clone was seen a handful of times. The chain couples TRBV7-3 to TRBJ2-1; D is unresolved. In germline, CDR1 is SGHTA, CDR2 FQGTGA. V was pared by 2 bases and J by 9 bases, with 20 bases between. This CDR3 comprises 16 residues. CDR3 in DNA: TGTGCCAGCAGCTTAGGCCCTGAGTATCGCGGCACTGAGCAGTTCTTC. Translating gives CASSLGPEYRGTEQFF.

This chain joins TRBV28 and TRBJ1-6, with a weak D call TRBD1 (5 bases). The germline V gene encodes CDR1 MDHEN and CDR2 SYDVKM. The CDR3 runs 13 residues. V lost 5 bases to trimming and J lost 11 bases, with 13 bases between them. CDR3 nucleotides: TGTGCCAGCAGTGGGGGGGTACTTCCACCCCTCCACTTT. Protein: CASSGGVLPPLHF.

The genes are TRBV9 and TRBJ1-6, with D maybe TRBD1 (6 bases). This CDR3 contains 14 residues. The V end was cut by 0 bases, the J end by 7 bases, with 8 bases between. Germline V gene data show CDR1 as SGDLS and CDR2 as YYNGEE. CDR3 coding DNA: TGTGCCAGCAGCGTAGACAGGGCCAATTCACCCCTCCACTTT. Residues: CASSVDRANSPLHF.

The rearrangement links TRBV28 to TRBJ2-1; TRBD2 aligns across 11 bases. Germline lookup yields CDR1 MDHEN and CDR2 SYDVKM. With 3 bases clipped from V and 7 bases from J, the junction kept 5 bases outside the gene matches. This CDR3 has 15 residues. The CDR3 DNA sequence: TGTGCCAGCAGTTTCACTAGCGGGAGTCTGAATGAGCAGTTCTTC. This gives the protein CASSFTSGSLNEQFF.

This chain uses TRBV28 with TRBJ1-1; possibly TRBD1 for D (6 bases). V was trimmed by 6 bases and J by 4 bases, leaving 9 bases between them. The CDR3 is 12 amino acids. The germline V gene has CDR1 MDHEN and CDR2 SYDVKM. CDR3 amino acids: CASRGQTTEAFF. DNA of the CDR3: TGTGCCAGCAGAGGACAGACCACTGAAGCTTTCTTT.

CDR3 residues: CAISDSLNTEAFF. CDR3 nucleotide sequence: TGTGCCATCAGTGACAGTCTGAACACTGAAGCTTTCTTT. The chain couples TRBV10-3 to TRBJ1-1; D is undetermined. CDR3 length equals 13 residues. V was cut by 3 bases and J by 0 bases, with 5 bases left in between. Germline CDR1 and CDR2: ENHRY and SYGVKD.

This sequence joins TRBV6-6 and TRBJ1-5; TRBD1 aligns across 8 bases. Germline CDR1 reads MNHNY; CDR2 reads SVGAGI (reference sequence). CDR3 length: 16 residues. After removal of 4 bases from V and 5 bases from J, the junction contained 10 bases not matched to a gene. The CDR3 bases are TGTGCCAGCAGTTCCGGAGACAGGGGAGGTCATCAGCCCCAGCATTTT. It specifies CASSSGDRGGHQPQHF.

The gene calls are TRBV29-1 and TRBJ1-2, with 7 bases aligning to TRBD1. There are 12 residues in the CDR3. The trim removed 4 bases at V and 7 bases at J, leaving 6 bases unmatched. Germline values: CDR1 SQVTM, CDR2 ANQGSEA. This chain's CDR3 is CSVGQGTGGYTF. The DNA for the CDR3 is TGCAGCGTTGGACAGGGTACGGGTGGCTACACCTTC.

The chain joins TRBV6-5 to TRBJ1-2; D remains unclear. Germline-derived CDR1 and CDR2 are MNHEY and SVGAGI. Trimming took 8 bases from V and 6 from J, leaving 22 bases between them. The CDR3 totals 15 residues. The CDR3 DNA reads TGTGCCAGCCGCCCTCCAGGTTCGGGAAGGAATGGCTACACCTTC. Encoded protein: CASRPPGSGRNGYTF.

CDR3 loop: CASSSYRAHEQYF. In DNA form, the CDR3 reads TGTGCCAGCAGCTCGTACAGGGCCCACGAGCAGTACTTC. The chain uses TRBV7-6 and TRBJ2-7, with a possible D match to TRBD1 (6 bases). The CDR3 contains 13 residues. Trimming left V 4 bases short and J 5 bases short, with 12 bases between. Germline-derived CDR1 and CDR2 are SGHVS and FNYEAQ. The complete variable domain, with remaining parts taken from reference TRBV7-6 and TRBJ2-7, reads GAGVSQSPRYKVTKRGQDVALRCDPISGHVSLYWYRQALGQGPEFLTYFNYEAQQDKSGLPNDRFSAERPEGSISTLTIQRTEQRDSAMYRCASSSYRAHEQYFGPGTRLTVT.

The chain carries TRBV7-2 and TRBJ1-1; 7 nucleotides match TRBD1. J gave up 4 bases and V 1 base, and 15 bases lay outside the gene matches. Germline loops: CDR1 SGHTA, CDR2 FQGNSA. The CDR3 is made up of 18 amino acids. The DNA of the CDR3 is TGTGCCAGCAGCTTAGTTCCACAGGGGATGGGGCTGAGCACTGAAGCTTTCTTT. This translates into CASSLVPQGMGLSTEAFF.